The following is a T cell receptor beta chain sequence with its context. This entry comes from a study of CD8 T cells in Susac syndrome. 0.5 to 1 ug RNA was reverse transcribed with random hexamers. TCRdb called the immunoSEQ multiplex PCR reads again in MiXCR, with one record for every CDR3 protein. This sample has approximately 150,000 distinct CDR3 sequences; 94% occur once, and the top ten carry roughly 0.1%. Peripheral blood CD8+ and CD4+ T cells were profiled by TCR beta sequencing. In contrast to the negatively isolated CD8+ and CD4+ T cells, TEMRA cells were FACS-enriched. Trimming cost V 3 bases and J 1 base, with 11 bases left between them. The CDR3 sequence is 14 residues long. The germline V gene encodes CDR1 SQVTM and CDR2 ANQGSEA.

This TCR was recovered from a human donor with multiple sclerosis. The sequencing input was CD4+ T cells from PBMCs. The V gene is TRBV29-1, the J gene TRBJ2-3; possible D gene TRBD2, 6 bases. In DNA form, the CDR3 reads TGCAGCGTTGATACTAGCTTAGGCACAGATACGCAGTATTTT. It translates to CSVDTSLGTDTQYF.